This is a list of T cell receptor beta chains from one sample in a study of blood T cells in healthy people across ages. TCRdb reanalysed the 5' RACE reads using MiXCR and keeps one entry per CDR3 protein. Counted here are hundreds of thousands of distinct CDR3 sequences, more than 35% occurring once; the ten biggest clones make up about a sixth. The sequenced sample was blood. These receptors originate from an elderly man in good health. The CDR3 runs from the conserved cysteine through the conserved F or W. The order of the fields is J gene, V gene, D gene, clone size, CDR3 protein, CDR3 DNA. A D gene is named only where the DNA matches it firmly. Clone size is given for some rows only: seen once, a few or many times, or a class if the clone is expanded.

J: TRBJ2-7; V: TRBV5-1; D: TRBD1; size: NA; CDR3: CASSLRDRSHEQYF; DNA: TGCGCCAGCAGCTTGCGGGACAGGTCTCACGAGCAGTACTTC
J: TRBJ2-7; V: TRBV14; D: TRBD1; size: few; CDR3: CASSQVTGGGEQYF; DNA: TGTGCCAGCAGCCAGGTGACAGGGGGCGGGGAGCAGTACTTC
J: TRBJ2-1; V: TRBV5-5; D: NA; size: many; CDR3: CASSLRPAVSYNEQFF; DNA: TGTGCCAGCAGCTTAAGACCAGCGGTCTCCTACAATGAGCAGTTCTTC
J: TRBJ2-3; V: TRBV24-1; D: TRBD2; size: NA; CDR3: CATSAYTGTGLAGGTDTQYF; DNA: TGTGCCACCAGTGCCTATACAGGGACCGGACTAGCGGGGGGCACAGATACGCAGTATTTT
J: TRBJ2-1; V: TRBV7-2; D: TRBD2; size: NA; CDR3: CASSLGASGRNEQFF; DNA: TGTGCCAGCAGCTTAGGGGCTAGCGGGAGAAATGAGCAGTTCTTC
J: TRBJ2-7; V: TRBV4-1; D: TRBD2; size: NA; CDR3: CASSHPGLAGGALSYEQYF; DNA: TGCGCCAGCAGCCACCCGGGACTAGCGGGAGGTGCGCTCTCCTACGAGCAGTACTTC
J: TRBJ2-1; V: TRBV7-2; D: NA; size: few; CDR3: CASSLGTKGEQFF; DNA: TGTGCCAGCAGCTTAGGGACCAAGGGTGAGCAGTTCTTC
J: TRBJ2-3; V: TRBV9; D: TRBD1; size: NA; CDR3: CASSDEAYRGGTDTQYF; DNA: TGTGCCAGCAGTGATGAAGCGTACAGGGGAGGCACAGATACGCAGTATTTT
J: TRBJ2-1; V: TRBV9; D: TRBD2; size: many; CDR3: CASSVDTSGTGDNEQFF; DNA: TGTGCCAGCAGCGTAGATACTAGCGGGACCGGGGACAATGAGCAGTTCTTC
J: TRBJ2-4; V: TRBV12-5; D: TRBD1; size: once; CDR3: CASGFRQGIAKNIQYF; DNA: TGTGCTAGTGGTTTCCGACAGGGTATAGCCAAAAACATTCAGTACTTC
J: TRBJ2-7; V: TRBV4-2; D: NA; size: few; CDR3: CASSHRTVSYEQYF; DNA: TGTGCCAGCAGCCACCGGACTGTTTCCTACGAGCAGTACTTC
J: TRBJ2-3; V: TRBV7-2; D: TRBD2; size: NA; CDR3: CASSLALAGGAQYF; DNA: TGTGCCAGCAGCTTAGCTTTAGCGGGAGGCGCGCAGTATTTT
J: TRBJ1-2; V: TRBV5-1; D: NA; size: once; CDR3: CASSLLDSNYGYTF; DNA: TGCGCCAGCAGCTTACTTGACAGTAACTATGGCTACACCTTC
J: TRBJ1-2; V: TRBV6-2/TRBV6-3; D: NA; size: NA; CDR3: CASRSDRTYGYTF; DNA: TGTGCCAGCAGGTCGGACAGAACCTATGGCTACACCTTC
J: TRBJ1-1; V: TRBV6-4; D: NA; size: NA; CDR3: CASSASANTEAFF; DNA: TGTGCCAGCAGTGCGAGCGCGAACACTGAAGCTTTCTTT
J: TRBJ1-2; V: TRBV20-1; D: NA; size: NA; CDR3: CSASLLSDYGYTF; DNA: TGCAGTGCTAGTCTCCTTTCGGACTATGGCTACACCTTC
J: TRBJ2-3; V: TRBV30; D: NA; size: few; CDR3: CAWSVLEVASTDTQYF; DNA: TGTGCCTGGAGTGTACTTGAGGTTGCTAGCACAGATACGCAGTATTTT
J: TRBJ2-5; V: TRBV20-1; D: TRBD2; size: once; CDR3: CSAQKLAGVESETQYF; DNA: TGCAGTGCTCAGAAGCTAGCGGGAGTCGAATCAGAGACCCAGTACTTC
J: TRBJ2-5; V: TRBV11-3; D: TRBD2; size: NA; CDR3: CASSSLTSGRGETQYF; DNA: TGTGCCAGCAGCTCGCTCACTAGCGGGAGAGGGGAGACCCAGTACTTC
J: TRBJ2-3; V: TRBV7-2; D: TRBD1; size: NA; CDR3: CASSLGDRTSTDTQYF; DNA: TGTGCCAGCAGCTTGGGGGACAGAACCAGCACAGATACGCAGTATTTT
J: TRBJ1-2; V: TRBV25-1; D: NA; size: NA; CDR3: CASGPRDNGYTF; DNA: TGTGCCAGCGGGCCCCGGGACAATGGCTACACCTTC
J: TRBJ2-1; V: TRBV12-3/TRBV12-4; D: NA; size: many; CDR3: CASRIRESSYNEQFF; DNA: TGTGCCAGCAGAATACGGGAGTCCTCCTACAATGAGCAGTTCTTC
J: TRBJ1-2; V: TRBV5-1; D: NA; size: NA; CDR3: CASSSDGQNYGYTF; DNA: TGCGCCAGCAGCTCGGACGGCCAAAACTATGGCTACACCTTC
J: TRBJ2-3; V: TRBV30; D: NA; size: NA; CDR3: CAWSGGRSTDTQYF; DNA: TGTGCCTGGAGTGGTGGCAGGTCCACAGATACGCAGTATTTT
J: TRBJ2-7; V: TRBV6-5; D: TRBD1; size: many; CDR3: CASSLDRAPYEQYF; DNA: TGTGCCAGCAGCCTAGACAGGGCCCCCTACGAGCAGTACTTC
J: TRBJ2-7; V: TRBV4-3; D: TRBD2; size: few; CDR3: CASSPGRAGGYEQYF; DNA: TGTGCCAGCAGCCCTGGACGAGCGGGAGGGTACGAGCAGTACTTC
J: TRBJ2-1; V: TRBV7-9; D: NA; size: NA; CDR3: CASRTRDSQYNEQFF; DNA: TGTGCCAGCAGGACCCGGGACTCCCAGTACAATGAGCAGTTCTTC